This TCR beta chain was identified in a study of blood T cell repertoires in COVID-19 (dated by TCRdb to 2018 to 2021). With regard to the full study: Samples from collaborators originated in the United States, Italy and Spain and spanned both the acute and convalescent phases of COVID-19. The material from the prospective study consisted of cDNA or gDNA derived from T cells, B-cell-depleted T cells, or PBMCs. Subjects who had been exposed to COVID-19, were actively infected with it, or had recovered from it provided the deeply sampled blood TCRbeta repertoires that made up the dataset. The repertoires were released in a freely available public database intended as a resource for research on the immune response to SARS-CoV-2. Samples were obtained from the ongoing ImmuneRACE study (first 160 participants) and from 1,254 subjects provided by 6 global collaborators. Nearly every sample came with metadata listing a de-identified subject ID, COVID-19 status, age in years and sex. Where available, HLA class I and class II types were obtained from metadata supplied by the sample provider rather than from assay-based typing.

TCRbeta CDR3 regions were amplified from genomic DNA using the immunoSEQ Assay, a bias-controlled multiplex PCR. On the authors' methods: The number of nucleated cells in each sample was estimated by amplification of reference gene primers within the assay. To quantify the absolute abundance of each unique TCRbeta CDR3 rearrangement, sequence reads were collapsed and filtered. For each sample, productive Simpson clonality was calculated as the square root of Simpson's diversity index over productive rearrangements. TCRdb stores this immuneACCESS table with in-frame sequences only. Part of the clones is absent; in the studies checked, under half of the shortfall reflects unresolved V genes, and no reason is known for the rest. V and J calls and clone size are as listed in that table; D and trimming were resolved from the DNA. The sample has approximately 65,000 clones on record, 88% of them singletons. The ten largest make up less than 5.5% of the sample.

This clone has just a few counts. Its antigen is still unknown. There are no base qualities to consult, and no much larger clone falls within one base. Collaborating institutions collected whole blood in K2EDTA tubes following their own protocols. For TCRbeta analysis, collaborator samples were shipped as frozen whole blood, as isolated PBMCs, or as DNA extracted from either sample type. General study outcomes and caveats: The amount of clinical and demographic metadata varied by source and participant and was provided uncurated.

Sample: peripheral blood. This TCR derives from a human donor in a cohort sampled during active COVID-19.

The encoded CDR3 is CASSSTLAGGRNEQFF. The bases are TGTGCCAGCAGCTCAACTCTAGCGGGAGGGAGAAATGAGCAGTTCTTC. The rearranged segments are TRBV9 and TRBJ2-1; 12 junctional bases match TRBD2. Unmatched junction bases come to 9, with V trimmed by 4 bases and J by 7 bases. As encoded in the germline V gene, CDR1 is SGDLS while CDR2 is YYNGEE. There are 16 amino acids in the CDR3, from cysteine to phenylalanine inclusive. The sequence is cut down to CDR3 DNA, 48 bases in frame from base 1. The CDR3 plus the reference TRBV9 and TRBJ2-1 genes for the other parts give the full variable domain: DSGVTQTPKHLITATGQRVTLRCSPRSGDLSVYWYQQSLDQGLQFLIQYYNGEERAKGNILERFSAQQFPDLHSELNLSSLELGDSALYFCASSSTLAGGRNEQFFGPGTRLTVL.